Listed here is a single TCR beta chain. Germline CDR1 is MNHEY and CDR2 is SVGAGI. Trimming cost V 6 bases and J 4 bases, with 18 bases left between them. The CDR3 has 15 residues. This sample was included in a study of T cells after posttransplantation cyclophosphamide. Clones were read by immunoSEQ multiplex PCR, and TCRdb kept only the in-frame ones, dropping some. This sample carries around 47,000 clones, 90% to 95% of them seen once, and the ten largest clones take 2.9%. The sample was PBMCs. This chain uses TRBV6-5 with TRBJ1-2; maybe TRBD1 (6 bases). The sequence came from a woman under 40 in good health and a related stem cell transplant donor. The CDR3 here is CASSVSDSTFYGYTF. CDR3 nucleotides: TGTGCCAGCAGCGTCTCGGACAGCACTTTCTATGGCTACACCTTC.